Each of the 7 T cell receptor beta chains below was sequenced from the same sample in a study of cytomegalovirus exposure and HLA in healthy donors. PCR amplification relied on 60 Vbeta primers (plus 13 Jbeta primers). Sequencing used immunoSEQ multiplex PCR; TCRdb keeps in-frame clones, though not all of them. Counted here are 150,000 or so clones, more than 8% occurring once; the ten biggest clones make up under 2%. Sequences were obtained from PBMCs. The receptors originated from a man in his forties or fifties in good health and CMV-seronegative.

This clone was seen a handful of times. The gene calls are TRBV30 and TRBJ1-5; D is unclear. Trimming left V 0 bases short and J 2 bases short, with 11 bases between. CDR1 and CDR2 (germline): GTSNPN, SVGIG (reference sequence). The CDR3 has 15 residues. The CDR3 protein is CAWSVRSPGNQPQHF. CDR3 DNA sequence: TGTGCCTGGAGTGTACGGAGCCCTGGCAATCAGCCCCAGCATTTT. Supplemented by reference TRBV30 and TRBJ1-5, the full variable domain reads SQTIHQWPATLVQPVGSPLSLECTVEGTSNPNLYWYRQAAGRGLQLLFYSVGIGQISSEVPQNLSASRPQDRQFILSSKKLLLSDSGFYLCAWSVRSPGNQPQHFGDGTRLSIL.

There are a few counts of this clone. The rearrangement joins TRBV19 to TRBJ1-2; 8 bases align to TRBD1. The CDR3 length is 17 residues. Germline loops: CDR1 LNHDA, CDR2 SQIVND (reference sequence). The V and J ends lost 5 bases and 2 bases, in that order; junction bases with no gene match: 13. CDR3 residues: CASSSEWTGKLNYGYTF. CDR3 bases: TGTGCCAGTAGTTCGGAGTGGACAGGGAAGTTGAACTATGGCTACACCTTC.

This clone was observed a handful of times. V gene TRBV7-8 combines with J gene TRBJ2-7; possible D gene TRBD1, 6 bases. CDR1 and CDR2 (germline): SGHVS, FQNEAQ. Trimming stripped 3 bases from V and 2 bases from J, with 23 bases between. The length of the CDR3 is 18 residues. The DNA of the CDR3 is TGTGCCAGCAGCTTGGTAGTAGGGGGTGAAACTCCACCCTACGAGCAGTACTTC. Translated: CASSLVVGGETPPYEQYF.

This sequence joins TRBV29-1 and TRBJ2-3, with TRBD1 identical over 7 bases. Germline V gives CDR1 SQVTM, CDR2 ANQGSEA. V shed 4 bases and J 5 bases; nucleotides not matched to a gene: 12. The CDR3 has 15 amino acids. The CDR3 is CSVGADRLFRDTQYF. The CDR3 DNA follows: TGCAGCGTTGGGGCGGACAGGCTTTTTCGAGATACGCAGTATTTT.

This clone was observed a handful of times. This rearrangement joins TRBV4-1 to TRBJ1-4; 8 bases align to TRBD1. The CDR3 has 17 amino acids. Germline V gene lookup returns CDR1 MGHRA and CDR2 YSYEKL. V dropped 0 bases and J dropped 8; count of bases not matched to a gene: 11. This CDR3 is CASSQEGGRDRREKLFF. The CDR3 DNA follows: TGCGCCAGCAGCCAAGAAGGGGGACGGGACAGGAGGGAAAAACTGTTTTTT.

By share, this clone counts as medium-sized. The chain uses TRBV6-5 and TRBJ2-2, with D perhaps TRBD2 (6 bases). Trimming stripped 2 bases from V and 6 bases from J, with 10 bases between. Germline V CDR1 and CDR2: MNHEY, SVGAGI. CDR3 length: 14 amino acids. The CDR3 spells CASSYHGGPGELFF. The CDR3 DNA reads TGTGCCAGCAGTTACCACGGGGGACCCGGGGAGCTGTTTTTT.

The chain combines TRBV5-1 with TRBJ1-5; tentatively, D is TRBD1 (6 bases). Germline-derived CDR1 and CDR2 are SGHRS and YFSETQ. V was trimmed by 3 bases and J by 4 bases, leaving 11 bases between them. The CDR3 contains 14 residues. This CDR3 is CASSWGQGNQPQHF. As DNA, the CDR3 is TGCGCCAGCAGCTGGGGGCAGGGAAATCAGCCCCAGCATTTT.